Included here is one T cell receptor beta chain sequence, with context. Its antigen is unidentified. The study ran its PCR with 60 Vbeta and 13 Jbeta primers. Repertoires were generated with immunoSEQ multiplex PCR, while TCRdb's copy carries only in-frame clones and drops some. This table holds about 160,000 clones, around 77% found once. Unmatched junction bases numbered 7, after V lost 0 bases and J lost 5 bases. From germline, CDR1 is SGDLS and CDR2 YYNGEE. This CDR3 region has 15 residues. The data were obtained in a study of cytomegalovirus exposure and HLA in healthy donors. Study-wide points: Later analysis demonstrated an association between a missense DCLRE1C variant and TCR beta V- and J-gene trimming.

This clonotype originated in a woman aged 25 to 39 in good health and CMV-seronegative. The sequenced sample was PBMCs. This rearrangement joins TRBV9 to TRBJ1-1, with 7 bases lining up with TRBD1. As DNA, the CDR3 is TGTGCCAGCAGCGTAGTAGAGGGGGCGAGGACTGAAGCTTTCTTT. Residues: CASSVVEGARTEAFF. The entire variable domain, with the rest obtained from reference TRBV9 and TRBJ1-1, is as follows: DSGVTQTPKHLITATGQRVTLRCSPRSGDLSVYWYQQSLDQGLQFLIQYYNGEERAKGNILERFSAQQFPDLHSELNLSSLELGDSALYFCASSVVEGARTEAFFGQGTRLTVV.